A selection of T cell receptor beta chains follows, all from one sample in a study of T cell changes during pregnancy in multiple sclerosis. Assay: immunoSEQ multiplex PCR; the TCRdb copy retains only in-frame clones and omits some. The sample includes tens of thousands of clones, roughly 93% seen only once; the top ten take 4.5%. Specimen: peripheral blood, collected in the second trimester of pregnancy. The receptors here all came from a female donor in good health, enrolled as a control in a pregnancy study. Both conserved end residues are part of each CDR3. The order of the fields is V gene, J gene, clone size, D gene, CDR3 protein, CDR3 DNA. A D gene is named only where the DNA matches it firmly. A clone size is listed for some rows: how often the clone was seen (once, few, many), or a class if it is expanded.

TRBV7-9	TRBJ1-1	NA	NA	CASSFDLTGYEEAFF	TGTGCCAGCAGCTTCGATTTAACAGGGTACGAAGAAGCTTTCTTT
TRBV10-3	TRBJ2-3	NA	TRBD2	CAIRGGRAADTQYF	TGTGCCATCAGGGGCGGGAGGGCCGCAGATACGCAGTATTTT
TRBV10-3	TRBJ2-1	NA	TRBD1	CAISETPPPQGMSNEQFF	TGTGCCATCAGTGAGACCCCACCCCCACAGGGGATGAGCAATGAGCAGTTCTTC
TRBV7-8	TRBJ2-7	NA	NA	CASSFPRGVYHEQYF	TGTGCCAGCAGCTTTCCCAGGGGAGTTTACCACGAGCAGTACTTC
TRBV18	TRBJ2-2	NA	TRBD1	CASSATKGQGNTGELFF	TGTGCCAGCTCAGCGACCAAGGGACAGGGGAACACCGGGGAGCTGTTTTTT
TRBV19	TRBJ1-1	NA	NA	CASSRDIYTEAFF	TGTGCCAGTAGTAGAGACATTTACACTGAAGCTTTCTTT
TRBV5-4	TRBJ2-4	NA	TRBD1	CASSLTGQTNIQYF	TGTGCCAGCAGCCTAACGGGACAGACGAACATTCAGTACTTC
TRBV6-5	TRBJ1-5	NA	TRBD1	CASSRGTEGNQPQHF	TGTGCCAGCAGTCGAGGGACAGAGGGCAATCAGCCCCAGCATTTT
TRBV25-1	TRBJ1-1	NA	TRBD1	CASSYGQGAVEAFF	TGTGCCAGCAGTTATGGACAGGGGGCCGTTGAAGCTTTCTTT
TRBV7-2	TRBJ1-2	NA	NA	CASSSGFNYGYTF	TGTGCCAGCAGCTCGGGATTTAACTATGGCTACACCTTC
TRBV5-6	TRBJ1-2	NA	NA	CASSFFWRGLERADGYTF	TGTGCCAGCAGCTTTTTTTGGAGGGGACTTGAGCGGGCGGATGGCTACACCTTC
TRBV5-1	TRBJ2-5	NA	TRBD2	CASSAKLRGGPRETQYF	TGCGCCAGCAGCGCAAAACTGCGGGGGGGCCCCCGGGAGACCCAGTACTTC
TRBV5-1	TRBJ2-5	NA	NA	CASSLDGATAQYF	TGCGCCAGCAGCTTGGATGGGGCGACGGCCCAGTACTTC
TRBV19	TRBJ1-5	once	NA	CASSVGAPGQPQHF	TGTGCCAGTAGCGTTGGGGCCCCCGGGCAGCCCCAGCATTTT
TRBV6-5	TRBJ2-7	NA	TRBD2	CASSTLSGISYEQYF	TGTGCCAGCAGTACCCTTAGCGGGATCTCCTACGAGCAGTACTTC
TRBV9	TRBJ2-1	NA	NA	CASSPPLANEQFF	TGTGCCAGCAGCCCCCCCCTAGCAAATGAGCAGTTCTTC
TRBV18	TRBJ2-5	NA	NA	CASSPQTGETQYF	TGTGCCAGCTCACCCCAAACAGGAGAGACCCAGTACTTC
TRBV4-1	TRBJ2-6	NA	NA	CASSQDVGAGANVLTF	TGCGCCAGCAGCCAAGATGTGGGGGCAGGGGCCAACGTCCTGACTTTC
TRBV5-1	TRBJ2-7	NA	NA	CASSFKVEGSPYEQYF	TGCGCCAGCAGCTTTAAGGTTGAGGGAAGCCCCTACGAGCAGTACTTC
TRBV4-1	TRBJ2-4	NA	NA	CASSQGSLRVGGNIQYF	TGCGCCAGCAGCCAAGGATCTCTCAGGGTCGGGGGAAACATTCAGTACTTC
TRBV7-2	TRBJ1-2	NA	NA	CASSLGRFGTEISNYGYTF	TGTGCCAGCAGCTTAGGAAGGTTTGGGACTGAAATTTCTAACTATGGCTACACCTTC
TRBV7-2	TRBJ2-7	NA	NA	CASSLAQGIIYEQYF	TGTGCCAGCAGCTTAGCCCAGGGGATAATCTACGAGCAGTACTTC
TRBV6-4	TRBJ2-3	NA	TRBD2	CASRASAGGSDTQYF	TGTGCCAGCAGGGCCTCAGCGGGGGGGTCAGATACGCAGTATTTT
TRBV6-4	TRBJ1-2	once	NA	CASSAPGGYGYTF	TGTGCCAGCAGTGCCCCGGGTGGCTATGGCTACACCTTC
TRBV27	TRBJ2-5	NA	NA	CASSLLGPQETQYF	TGTGCCAGCAGTTTATTGGGCCCACAAGAGACCCAGTACTTC
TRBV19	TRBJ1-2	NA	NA	CASSIGGQSLYGYTF	TGTGCCAGTAGTATAGGGGGCCAATCTCTCTATGGCTACACCTTC
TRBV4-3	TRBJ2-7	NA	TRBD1	CASSRYRDSSSYEQYF	TGCGCCAGCAGCCGCTACCGGGACAGCAGCTCCTACGAGCAGTACTTC
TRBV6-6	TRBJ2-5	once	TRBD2	CASVPGLGIQETQYF	TGTGCCAGCGTTCCGGGACTAGGGATACAAGAGACCCAGTACTTC
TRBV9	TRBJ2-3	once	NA	CASSVFQDSVTDTQYF	TGTGCCAGCAGCGTATTTCAGGACTCAGTGACAGATACGCAGTATTTT
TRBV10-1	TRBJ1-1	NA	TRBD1	CASSDWTGTNTEAFF	TGCGCCAGCAGCGACTGGACAGGGACAAACACTGAAGCTTTCTTT
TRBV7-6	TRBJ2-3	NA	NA	CASSFLGGVGSDTQYF	TGTGCCAGCAGCTTCCTAGGGGGAGTGGGCTCAGATACGCAGTATTTT
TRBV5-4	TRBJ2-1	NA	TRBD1	CASSSRQGDGNEQFF	TGTGCCAGCAGCTCCCGACAGGGGGACGGCAATGAGCAGTTCTTC
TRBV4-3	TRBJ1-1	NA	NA	CASSQDTGRGNTEAFF	TGCGCCAGCAGCCAAGATACGGGGCGGGGCAACACTGAAGCTTTCTTT
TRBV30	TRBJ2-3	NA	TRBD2	CAWSPPGLAGSDTQYF	TGTGCCTGGAGTCCCCCGGGACTAGCGGGTTCAGATACGCAGTATTTT
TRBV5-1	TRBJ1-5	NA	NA	CASSLGPRPGDFNSNQPQHF	TGCGCCAGCAGCTTGGGTCCCAGACCCGGGGACTTTAATAGCAATCAGCCCCAGCATTTT
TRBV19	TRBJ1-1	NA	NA	CASSPKPFEAFF	TGTGCCAGTAGTCCGAAGCCCTTCGAAGCTTTCTTT
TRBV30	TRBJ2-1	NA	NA	CAWSHRLDGPSEQFF	TGTGCCTGGAGCCACAGACTAGACGGGCCGAGTGAGCAGTTCTTC
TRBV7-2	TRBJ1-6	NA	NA	CASSYRGQNSYNSPLHF	TGTGCCAGCAGTTACCGTGGACAGAACTCCTATAATTCACCCCTCCACTTT
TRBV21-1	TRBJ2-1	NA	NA	CASSKGRVHNEQFF	TGTGCCAGCAGCAAAGGGAGAGTCCACAATGAGCAGTTCTTC
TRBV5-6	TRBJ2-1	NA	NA	CASSLIQNNEQFF	TGTGCCAGCAGCTTGATACAGAACAATGAGCAGTTCTTC
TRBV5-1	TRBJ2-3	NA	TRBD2	CASSFLAGGPGTQYF	TGCGCCAGCAGCTTTCTAGCGGGGGGGCCCGGTACGCAGTATTTT
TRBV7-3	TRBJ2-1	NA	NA	CASSLTGGRDNEQFF	TGTGCCAGCAGCTTAACGGGGGGGCGGGACAATGAGCAGTTCTTC
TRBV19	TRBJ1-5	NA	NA	CASSPRTESNQPQHF	TGTGCCAGTAGTCCCCGGACAGAGAGCAATCAGCCCCAGCATTTT
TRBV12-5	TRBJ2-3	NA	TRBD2	CASGPGTTNTDTQYF	TGTGCTAGTGGTCCCGGGACTACTAACACAGATACGCAGTATTTT
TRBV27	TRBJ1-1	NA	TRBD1	CASSFRGSNTEAFF	TGTGCCAGCAGTTTCAGGGGGTCGAACACTGAAGCTTTCTTT
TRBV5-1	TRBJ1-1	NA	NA	CASSFPSGSTEAFF	TGCGCCAGCAGCTTCCCCTCCGGGAGCACTGAAGCTTTCTTT
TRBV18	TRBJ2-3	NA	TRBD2	CASSPASGGPTDTQYF	TGTGCCAGCTCACCTGCTAGCGGGGGCCCCACAGATACGCAGTATTTT
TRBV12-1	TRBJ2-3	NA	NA	CASSFTTFSTDTQYF	TGTGCCAGCAGCTTTACTACTTTTAGCACAGATACGCAGTATTTT
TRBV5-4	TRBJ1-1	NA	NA	CASSLQGIPEAFF	TGTGCCAGCAGCTTGCAGGGTATCCCTGAAGCTTTCTTT
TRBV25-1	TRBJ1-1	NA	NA	CASSEYHGDSGAFF	TGTGCCAGCAGTGAATACCACGGGGATTCGGGGGCTTTCTTT
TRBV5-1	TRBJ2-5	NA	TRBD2	CASSPEWGGSQETQYF	TGCGCCAGCAGCCCAGAGTGGGGCGGGAGCCAAGAGACCCAGTACTTC
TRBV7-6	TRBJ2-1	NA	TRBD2	CASSQSLPGLAEKYNEQFF	TGTGCCAGCAGTCAAAGTCTTCCGGGACTAGCGGAAAAATACAATGAGCAGTTCTTC
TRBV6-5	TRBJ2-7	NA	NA	CASSTAGYHEQYF	TGTGCCAGCAGTACCGCAGGGTATCACGAGCAGTACTTC
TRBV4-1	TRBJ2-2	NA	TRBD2	CASSQRLAALTGELFF	TGCGCCAGCAGCCAAAGACTAGCGGCCCTCACCGGGGAGCTGTTTTTT